This TCR beta chain was recovered during a study of T cells in Graves' hyperthyroidism and ophthalmopathy. Findings and caveats of the study: Researchers report that a 13 V-J model separated ophthalmopathy from stable hyperthyroidism.

This CDR3 is 14 amino acids long. V was clipped by 3 bases and J by 2 bases, with 10 bases between them. Germline CDR1 is DFQATT and CDR2 is SNEGSKA (reference sequence). Absence of ophthalmopathy progression within 18 months defined stable Graves' hyperthyroidism. Using around 10 ml of fresh peripheral blood, PBMCs were prepared. RNA transcripts served as the template for amplifying TCR beta CDR3 regions. When the TCR CDR3 underwent first-round RT-PCR, the HTBI primer set was used. TCRdb reprocessed the multiplex PCR reads with MiXCR, giving one entry per CDR3 protein. Of a few hundred thousand distinct CDR3 sequences listed, 14% are singletons. This clonotype has a count of ten or more. What it binds is not known.

The genes are TRBV20-1 and TRBJ2-2; possible D gene TRBD1, 5 bases. The specimen was blood. This clonotype was obtained from a woman aged 40 to 50 with Graves' hyperthyroidism. CDR3 sequence reads: CSASPRANTGELFF. The CDR3, as DNA: TGCAGTGCTAGCCCCAGGGCCAACACCGGGGAGCTGTTTTTT.